This note documents a single TCR beta chain sequence. The antigen is not known. This record comes from a study of cytomegalovirus exposure and HLA in healthy donors. The study's findings and limits: Specific recognition of CMV antigens was confirmed in vitro for a few chains (all CMV-associated).

The junction had 6 bases not matched to a gene; V was cut back by 0 bases and J by 1 base. This CDR3 spans 16 amino acids. The V gene's germline CDR1 is SGHVS and CDR2 FQNEAQ. Primers for the PCR totalled 60 Vbeta and 13 Jbeta. Clones were read by immunoSEQ multiplex PCR, and TCRdb kept only the in-frame ones, dropping some. The data show some 130,000 clones, 80% seen once. The clonotype originates from a man under 40 in good health and CMV-seronegative. This chain joins TRBV7-8 and TRBJ2-7; 7 bases fit TRBD2. Sequencing was carried out using PBMCs. The CDR3 region is CASSLAAGGRSYEQYF. The CDR3 coding sequence is TGTGCCAGCAGCTTAGCGGCCGGGGGGAGATCCTACGAGCAGTACTTC.